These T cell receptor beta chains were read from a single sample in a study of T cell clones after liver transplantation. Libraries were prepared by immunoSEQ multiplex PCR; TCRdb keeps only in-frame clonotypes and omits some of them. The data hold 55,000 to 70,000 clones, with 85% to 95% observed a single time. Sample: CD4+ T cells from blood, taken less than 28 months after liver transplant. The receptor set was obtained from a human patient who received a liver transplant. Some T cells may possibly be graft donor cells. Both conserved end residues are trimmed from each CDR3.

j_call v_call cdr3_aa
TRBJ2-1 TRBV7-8 ASSLKVAGGEQF
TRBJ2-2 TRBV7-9 ASSSVPRTVTGELF
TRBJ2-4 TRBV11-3 ASSLGPGRGTSGENIQY
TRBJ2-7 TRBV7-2 ASRASGSSEQY
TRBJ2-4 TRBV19 ASSNRAAKNIQY
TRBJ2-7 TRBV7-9 ASSLASSAYEQY
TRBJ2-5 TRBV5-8 ASSLAGETQY
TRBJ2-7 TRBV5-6 ASSSMFHEQY
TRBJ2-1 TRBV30 AWRGTANNEQF
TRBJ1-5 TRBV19 ASSIGQRNQPQH
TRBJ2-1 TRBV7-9 ASSPFGTSGTYNEQF
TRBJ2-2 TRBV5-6 ASSLAGLAGRTGELF
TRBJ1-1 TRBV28 ASSPDRVFDMNTEAF
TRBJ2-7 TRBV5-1 ASSYQTGESEQY
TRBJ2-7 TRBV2 ASSELAGRYEQY
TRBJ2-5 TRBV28 ASSLGRQETQY
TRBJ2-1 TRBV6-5 ASRHPAGTNNEQF
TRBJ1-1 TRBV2 AIQGFRTEAF
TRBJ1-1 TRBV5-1 ASSLAGGEAF
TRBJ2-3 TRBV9 ASSEGTSGMRTDTQY
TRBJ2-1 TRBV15 ATSRDRGTGRVGADNEQF
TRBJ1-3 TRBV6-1 ASRGGGVSGNTIY
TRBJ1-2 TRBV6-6 ASSPAGLNYGYT
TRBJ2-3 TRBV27 ASSRTAVSTDTQY
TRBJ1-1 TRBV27 ASSLSPSGQGVTEAF
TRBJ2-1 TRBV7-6 ASSPGTRSYNEQF
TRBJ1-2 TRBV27 ASRVSHGHGYT
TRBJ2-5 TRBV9 ASSPSSGRAGETQY
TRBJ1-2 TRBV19 ASREGGDTLYGYT
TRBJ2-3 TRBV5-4 ASSLAGRVAVTDTQY
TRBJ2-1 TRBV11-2 ASSLDLAGGGNEQF
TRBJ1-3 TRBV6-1 ASSEAQVARIGNTIY
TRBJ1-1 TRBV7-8 ASSPRGTEAF
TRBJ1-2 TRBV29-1 SGGTGGGYT
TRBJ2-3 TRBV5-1 ASSLDTATDTQY
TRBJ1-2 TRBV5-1 ASSPEGWSVDYYGYT
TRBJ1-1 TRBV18 ASARETLRFTEAF
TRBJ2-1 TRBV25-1 ASSDGLAGPSYNEQF
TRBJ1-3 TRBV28 ASSPGYRNTIY
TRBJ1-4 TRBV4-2 ASSPRDGFGEKLF
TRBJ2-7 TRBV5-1 ASSLRPYEQY
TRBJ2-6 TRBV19 ASTDLRGASGANVLT
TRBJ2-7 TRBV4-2 ASSQLAANSYEQY
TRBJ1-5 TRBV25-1 ASSTGGAGNQPQH
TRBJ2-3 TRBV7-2 ASSPQGADTQY
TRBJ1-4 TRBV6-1 ASSEEGVGKLF